The clone carrying this T cell receptor (beta chain) was counted at least ten times. Its antigen is still unknown. In germline, CDR1 is KGHSY, CDR2 FQNENV. Trimming removed 0 bases at V and 1 base at J, with 9 bases between. The CDR3 is 15 amino acids. This sample is part of a study of early T cells in non-severe SARS-CoV-2 infection. Across the study: Unsorted whole-blood RNA was sequenced in bulk, leaving chains unpaired. Overall study results and limits: Missing private and CD4 specificities, VDJdb matching favored anti-spike CD8 responses.

The protocol attached unique molecular identifiers to individual cDNA molecules. Each CDR3 protein is one row after TCRdb ran MiXCR on the 5' RACE reads. This table holds about 23,000 distinct CDR3 sequences, roughly 5.3% found once. The sequencing input was whole blood. V and J are TRBV16 and TRBJ1-1, with a tentative D call TRBD1 (5 bases). The clonotype was recovered from an adult who was a healthcare worker with PCR-confirmed SARS-CoV-2 infection or an uninfected control (not recorded which). Here the CDR3 DNA reads TGTGCCAGCAGCCAATCTATCCAGGGGAACACTGAAGCTTTCTTT. Its translation: CASSQSIQGNTEAFF.